This TCR beta chain was sequenced during a study of blood T cell repertoires in COVID-19. Study details: Sites across the United States, Italy and Spain contributed samples from acute and convalescent COVID-19. The cDNA or gDNA used as material had been derived from T cells, B-cell-depleted T cells, or PBMCs.

Authors' analysis steps: Estimation of nucleated cell counts was performed using reference gene primer amplification. Sequencing used immunoSEQ multiplex PCR; TCRdb keeps in-frame clones, though not all of them. V, J and clone size are taken as reported in that table, and D and trimming were inferred from the DNA itself. The table has tens of thousands of clones, about 85% seen once; the top ten hold around 38%. This TCR was sampled from an elderly man with acute or convalescent COVID-19. Sequenced: peripheral blood.

For the CDR3, the DNA is TGCAGTGCTAGTGAACCGGTATTTTACACCGGGGAGCTGTTTTTT. It encodes CSASEPVFYTGELFF. The chain uses TRBV20-1 and TRBJ2-2; D remains unclear. Germline CDR1 is DFQATT and CDR2 is SNEGSKA (reference sequence). This CDR3 region has 15 residues. Trimming shortened V by 3 bases and J by 3 bases, and 14 bases separated the two germline ends.